The sequence of this T cell receptor beta chain was determined in a study of blood T cells in healthy people across ages. Findings of the study overall: What prevented conclusive comparison of naive and antigen-experienced cells was that PBMCs were unsorted.

V lost 2 bases, J lost 7 bases, and 12 bases lay in between. Germline loops: CDR1 LGHNA, CDR2 YSLEER. This CDR3 comprises 14 residues. Primed by a sample-barcoded 5' primer and a J-beta primer mix, a second PCR proceeded for 7 to 11 cycles. Each cDNA molecule carried a tag from a template-switch adaptor that contained 12 random nucleotides. MiXCR was run by TCRdb on the 5' RACE reads, yielding one entry per CDR3 protein. The table records about 930,000 distinct CDR3 sequences, almost 30% of them present only once. This clonotype came up many times. Its antigen remains unidentified. In addition, the sample was reused for a study of T cells of mothers and their children. That work adds: RNA that had been extracted went wholly into cDNA synthesis, at 1.5 ug per 15 ul.

The rearrangement links TRBV4-3 to TRBJ1-5; D is ambiguous. The clonotype was recovered from a woman aged 40 to 50 in good health. The sequencing sample was made of blood. DNA of the CDR3: TGCGCCAGCAGCCAATACTTAGCGGGGCAGCCCCAGCATTTT. This sequence encodes CASSQYLAGQPQHF.